This T cell receptor beta chain was captured in a study of Ad26.COV2.S vaccination and SARS-CoV-2 variants. Treatment described: over 15 received Ad26.COV2.S at low or high dose, single or two shots; about five received placebo; per-sample allocation not given. The samples were gathered on day 63 after the first injection of vaccine or placebo. Germline CDR1 and CDR2: SEHNR and FQNEAQ (reference sequence). The CDR3 runs 16 residues. The V end lost 1 base, the J end lost 0 bases, and 10 bases lay between the germline ends. Some clones are missing from TCRdb's copy, which holds only in-frame ones; the method was immunoSEQ multiplex PCR. The sample holds 500,000 or so clones, around nine tenths seen once.

The chain is built from TRBV7-9 and TRBJ2-1; D uncertain. The material was peripheral blood, obtained in a trial of Ad26.COV2.S vaccine versus placebo. The receptor's source is a person aged 18 to 65 who received the Ad26.COV2.S COVID-19 vaccine or a placebo. CDR3 bases: TGTGCCAGCAGCTTAGGGGTAGGTAGCTCCTACAATGAGCAGTTCTTC. It specifies CASSLGVGSSYNEQFF.